This T cell receptor beta chain was retrieved from a study of shared clonotypes between healthy human individuals. Study overall: The plates for each donor numbered three CD4 naive, three CD4 memory, two CD8 naive and one CD8 memory.

Each sorted subset replicate got 200 ng genomic DNA, 30,000 or so genomes. The data were produced by immunoSEQ multiplex PCR, yet TCRdb's version contains in-frame clones alone and is incomplete. The data hold 550,000 to 700,000 clones, with 60% to 75% observed a single time. Broader study findings: Unshared clonotypes carried lower generation probabilities than those common to all four donors. Sampling covered blood only; tissue repertoires likely differ.

This clone was counted between two and nine times. Its antigen is currently unknown. Trimming took 2 bases from V and 6 from J, leaving 15 bases between them. Per germline, CDR1 SGHNT and CDR2 YYREEE (reference sequence). This CDR3 has 14 residues. The specimen was memory CD4+ T cells sorted from blood. Sample subset: CD45RA-negative fraction. This sequence was found in a woman aged 25 to 39 in good health. This chain links TRBV5-4 with TRBJ2-7; D possibly corresponds to TRBD2 (6 bases). CDR3 sequence (DNA): TGTGCCAGCAGCTTAACGTGGTCGGAGGGCGAGCAGTACTTC. Amino acids: CASSLTWSEGEQYF.